The 31 T cell receptor beta chains below come from one sample, sequenced in a study of blood T cell repertoires in COVID-19. Measured with immunoSEQ multiplex PCR; TCRdb has only the in-frame clones, and not every one. The table includes 150,000 or so clones, roughly 84% detected once. Sequencing used PBMCs or T cells enriched from blood (not recorded which). These receptor sequences come from a woman aged 55 to 70 who had recovered from COVID-19.

The chain combines TRBV6-6 with TRBJ2-3, with TRBD2 identical over 12 bases. The trim removed 5 bases at V and 5 bases at J, leaving 11 bases unmatched. Germline loops: CDR1 MNHNY, CDR2 SVGAGI (reference sequence). The CDR3 has 17 amino acids. The CDR3 is CASSPPSGGAWGDTQYF. CDR3 DNA sequence: TGTGCCAGCAGTCCCCCTAGCGGGGGGGCCTGGGGAGATACGCAGTATTTT.

This clone showed up just a few times. The V gene is TRBV10-2, the J gene TRBJ1-6; possibly TRBD1 for D (5 bases). Trimming took 6 bases from V and 6 from J, leaving 15 bases between them. Per the germline V gene, CDR1 is WSHSY and CDR2 is SAAADI. The CDR3 consists of 15 residues. The CDR3 nucleotides read TGCGCCAGCAGGGCAACAGGACCTGGTAATTCACCCCTCCACTTT. It is translated as CASRATGPGNSPLHF.

The chain links TRBV30 to TRBJ2-7, with 10 nucleotides matching TRBD1. Germline CDR1 and CDR2: GTSNPN and SVGIG (reference sequence). The CDR3 length is 13 residues. The J segment lost 7 bases and the V segment lost 8 bases, leaving 11 bases of the junction unmatched. The CDR3 region has the DNA TGTGCCCACTCCGGGGGACAGGGGTTGGAGCAGTACTTC. Translation: CAHSGGQGLEQYF.

The chain combines TRBV24-1 with TRBJ2-3; 11 nucleotides agree with TRBD2. After removal of 4 bases from V and 4 bases from J, the junction contained 9 bases not matched to a gene. The CDR3 totals 17 residues. Germline V gene sequence: CDR1 KGHDR, CDR2 SFDVKD. The CDR3 region has the DNA TGTGCCACCAGTGAACCCTTACTAGCGGGAGTGGCAGATACGCAGTATTTT. Amino acid sequence: CATSEPLLAGVADTQYF.

This clone has only a few counts. J is TRBJ2-2 and V is TRBV24-1; a possible D gene is TRBD2 (5 bases). Germline loops: CDR1 KGHDR, CDR2 SFDVKD. Trimming removed 0 bases from V and 1 base from J, with 5 bases in between. CDR3 length: 15 residues. CDR3 protein: CATSDLEGNTGELFF. For the CDR3, the DNA is TGTGCCACCAGTGATTTGGAGGGGAACACCGGGGAGCTGTTTTTT.

The rearrangement joins TRBV28 to TRBJ1-5; no clear D. This CDR3 comprises 13 residues. V lost 5 bases and J 0 bases, leaving 5 bases between the germline ends. Germline CDR1 and CDR2: MDHEN and SYDVKM. The CDR3 nucleotides are TGTGCCAGCAGTAAACTTAGCAATCAGCCCCAGCATTTT. Residues: CASSKLSNQPQHF.

J is TRBJ1-5 and V is TRBV5-6; D gene uncertain. The CDR3 sequence is 15 residues long. Per the germline V gene, CDR1 is SGHDT and CDR2 is YYEEEE. Trimming pared 5 bases from V and 5 bases from J, leaving 17 bases between. The CDR3 DNA reads as TGTGCCAGCAGTTCCGGGAGAGGAGGATATCAGCCCCAGCATTTT. It specifies CASSSGRGGYQPQHF.

This clone appeared a few times. CDR3 in amino acids: CASSLAGTGNTIYF. As DNA, the CDR3 is TGCGCCAGCAGCTTGGCAGGGACTGGAAACACCATATATTTT. The chain links TRBV5-1 to TRBJ1-3; D may be TRBD1 (5 bases). The germline V gene encodes CDR1 SGHRS and CDR2 YFSETQ. This CDR3 has 14 amino acids. The germline V and J ends were trimmed by 0 bases and 2 bases, with 6 bases remaining between them. The variable domain in full, completed from reference TRBV5-1 and TRBJ1-3, reads KAGVTQTPRYLIKTRGQQVTLSCSPISGHRSVSWYQQTPGQGLQFLFEYFSETQRNKGNFPGRFSGRQFSNSRSEMNVSTLELGDSALYLCASSLAGTGNTIYFGEGSWLTVV.

The chain is built from TRBV5-1 and TRBJ2-2, with a weak D call TRBD1 (6 bases). Germline V gene sequence: CDR1 SGHRS, CDR2 YFSETQ. The CDR3 length is 15 residues. V lost 4 bases and J lost 3, with 13 bases in between. CDR3 residues: CASSPRTDDTGELFF. DNA for the CDR3: TGCGCCAGCAGCCCCAGGACAGATGACACCGGGGAGCTGTTTTTT.

This chain connects TRBV2 to TRBJ1-5, with TRBD1 as a possible D gene (5 bases). The length of the CDR3 is 14 residues. V lost 3 bases and J 2 bases, leaving 8 bases between the germline ends. CDR1 SNHLY and CDR2 FYNNEI come from the germline V gene. The CDR3 protein is CASSDPRGNQPQHF. CDR3 in DNA: TGTGCCAGCAGTGATCCCAGGGGCAATCAGCCCCAGCATTTT.

The V gene is TRBV14, the J gene TRBJ1-1; D possibly corresponds to TRBD1 (6 bases). Trimming took off 7 bases at V and 4 bases at J, with 13 bases between the two ends. The CDR3 covers 13 residues. Germline V CDR1 and CDR2: SGHDN, FVKESK. The CDR3 sequence: CASTTGLGTEAFF. The CDR3 DNA reads as TGTGCCAGCACCACAGGGCTAGGCACTGAAGCTTTCTTT.

The chain is built from TRBV21-1 and TRBJ1-4; the D segment call TRBD1 is taken from the table without a DNA check. TRBV21-1 is a listed pseudogene. The CDR3 sequence is 15 residues long. The CDR3 here is CASKTGVRSNEKLFF. CDR3 in DNA: TGTGCCAGCAAGACAGGGGTGAGATCTAATGAAAAACTGTTTTTT.

V gene TRBV5-4 combines with J gene TRBJ2-7, with a possible D match to TRBD1 (6 bases). The CDR3 runs to 15 residues. Germline V gene data show CDR1 as SGHNT and CDR2 as YYREEE (reference sequence). The V gene lost 2 bases and the J gene lost 6 bases, with 18 bases spanning the gap. The CDR3 sequence is CASSFAGTRDTEQYF. DNA for the CDR3: TGTGCCAGCAGCTTTGCAGGGACACGGGATACCGAGCAGTACTTC.

This chain uses TRBV5-1 with TRBJ1-4; 9 bases are a match to TRBD1. V lost 1 base, J lost 8 bases, and 3 bases stayed unmatched. The CDR3 runs to 14 residues. Germline V lookup: CDR1 SGHRS, CDR2 YFSETQ. CDR3 in DNA: TGCGCCAGCAGCTTGACAGGGGGCGAGGAAAAACTGTTTTTT. It yields the protein CASSLTGGEEKLFF.

The V gene is TRBV6-1, the J gene TRBJ1-5; D is possibly TRBD1 (6 bases). The CDR3 has 16 amino acids. Germline-derived CDR1 and CDR2 are MNHNS and SASEGT. V lost 4 bases and J 5 bases, leaving 18 bases between the germline ends. DNA of the CDR3: TGTGCCAGCAGTGGAGCACAGGGAAGATGGGATCAGCCCCAGCATTTT. As protein: CASSGAQGRWDQPQHF.

The chain employs TRBV14 and TRBJ2-5; 8 nucleotides line up with TRBD2. Trimming at V came to 6 bases and at J to 4 bases, leaving 10 bases not matched to a gene. Per germline, CDR1 SGHDN and CDR2 FVKESK. There are 15 residues in the CDR3. The CDR3 protein is CASSLIAGSRETQYF. CDR3 DNA: TGTGCCAGCAGTCTAATAGCGGGATCCAGAGAGACCCAGTACTTC. Variable domain in full (rest from reference TRBV14 and TRBJ2-5): EAGVTQFPSHSVIEKGQTVTLRCDPISGHDNLYWYRRVMGKEIKFLLHFVKESKQDESGMPNNRFLAERTGGTYSTLKVQPAELEDSGVYFCASSLIAGSRETQYFGPGTRLLVL.

This clone was counted a few times. The chain recombines TRBV3-1 (or the pseudogene TRBV3-2) with TRBJ2-3; the match to TRBD2 covers 10 bases. CDR1 is LGHDT and CDR2 is YNNKEL in the germline V gene (reference sequence). The CDR3 is made up of 16 amino acids. Germline trimming cut 1 base from V and 1 base from J; bases unmatched to any gene: 2. Written as DNA, the CDR3 is TGTGCCAGCAGCCAAGTGCTAGCGGGGGGCACAGATACGCAGTATTTT. The encoded protein is CASSQVLAGGTDTQYF.

The V and J genes are TRBV24-1 and TRBJ2-1; 8 nucleotides line up with TRBD1. Germline CDR1 reads KGHDR; CDR2 reads SFDVKD. The CDR3 is 18 residues long. The V and J ends lost 2 bases and 0 bases, in that order; junction bases with no gene match: 8. The CDR3 DNA sequence: TGTGCCACCAGTGATTCCAGGACAGGGCCCTTCTCCTACAATGAGCAGTTCTTC. Residues: CATSDSRTGPFSYNEQFF.

The chain has TRBV7-2 and TRBJ1-6; maybe TRBD1 (6 bases). The CDR3 has 14 amino acids. V was trimmed by 0 bases and J by 10 bases, leaving 10 bases between them. Germline-derived CDR1 and CDR2 are SGHTA and FQGNSA. CDR3 in amino acids: CASSLARDNSPLHF. In DNA form, the CDR3 reads TGTGCCAGCAGCTTAGCCAGGGACAACTCACCCCTCCACTTT.

The V gene is TRBV15, the J gene TRBJ2-7; 7 positions match TRBD2. Looked up from germline, CDR1 is LNHNV and CDR2 is YYDKDF (reference sequence). This CDR3 is built from 14 residues. With V trimmed by 5 bases and J by 3 bases, 7 bases remained unmatched. The CDR3 loop reads CATSPVGGIYEQYF. CDR3 sequence (DNA): TGTGCCACCAGCCCTGTGGGGGGGATCTACGAGCAGTACTTC.

The V gene is TRBV5-6, the J gene TRBJ1-1; the match to TRBD1 covers 7 bases. V gave up 2 bases and J gave up 0 bases; unmatched junction bases: 1. The CDR3 contains 14 residues. CDR1 is SGHDT, CDR2 YYEEEE, per germline. In DNA form, the CDR3 reads TGTGCCAGCAGCTTTGACAGGGTGAACACTGAAGCTTTCTTT. Encoded protein: CASSFDRVNTEAFF.

The chain recombines TRBV18 with TRBJ1-1; 10 bases align to TRBD1. The junction had 7 bases not matched to a gene; V was cut back by 5 bases and J by 1 base. Per germline, CDR1 KGHSH and CDR2 LQKENI. This CDR3 is 16 amino acids long. CDR3 residues: CASSKRDRGQNTEAFF. The DNA for the CDR3 is TGTGCCAGCTCAAAACGGGACAGGGGACAGAACACTGAAGCTTTCTTT.

As DNA, the CDR3 is TGTGCCAGCAGCAAAGGGACACCCGGGACTGAAGCTTTCTTT. As protein: CASSKGTPGTEAFF. The chain is built from TRBV9 and TRBJ1-1; possible D gene TRBD1, 6 bases. Germline CDR1 reads SGDLS; CDR2 reads YYNGEE. The V end lost 4 bases, the J end lost 5 bases, and 15 bases lay between the germline ends. The CDR3 spans 14 residues.

This chain links TRBV4-1 with TRBJ2-7; the match to TRBD2 covers 12 bases. Losses at the gene ends were 6 bases for V and 2 bases for J; bases not matched to a gene: 2. Germline V gives CDR1 MGHRA, CDR2 YSYEKL. The CDR3 loop spans 14 amino acids. The CDR3 protein is CASRLAGGTYEQYF. In DNA, the CDR3 is TGCGCCAGCAGACTAGCGGGGGGAACCTACGAGCAGTACTTC.

A remark on this clone: Additional DNA sequences in this sample encode the identical CDR3. This chain uses TRBV5-1 with TRBJ1-4; no clear D gene. Germline V gene sequence: CDR1 SGHRS, CDR2 YFSETQ. The CDR3 consists of 14 residues. Trimming pared 0 bases from V and 7 bases from J, leaving 10 bases between. The CDR3 DNA is TGCGCCAGCAGCTTGGGTGGTGGGAGTGAAAAACTGTTTTTT. Translating it yields CASSLGGGSEKLFF.

V is TRBV11-2 and J is TRBJ1-2, with TRBD1 matching over 10 bases. This CDR3 spans 15 amino acids. Per the germline V gene, CDR1 is SGHAT and CDR2 is FQNNGV. J lost 6 bases, V lost 5 bases, and 9 bases had no gene match. CDR3 coding DNA: TGTGCCAGCAGCCCGGGACAGGGGCTTAGCCATGGCTACACCTTC. Translation gives CASSPGQGLSHGYTF. The whole variable domain, remainder taken from reference TRBV11-2 and TRBJ1-2, is EAGVAQSPRYKIIEKRQSVAFWCNPISGHATLYWYQQILGQGPKLLIQFQNNGVVDDSQLPKDRFSAERLKGVDSTLKIQPAKLEDSAVYLCASSPGQGLSHGYTFGSGTRLTVV.

V is TRBV28 and J is TRBJ2-7, with TRBD2 matching over 9 bases. The CDR3 is made up of 15 amino acids. V was clipped by 4 bases and J by 3 bases; unmatched bases: 7. Germline V lookup: CDR1 MDHEN, CDR2 SYDVKM. The DNA for the CDR3 is TGTGCCAGCAGTTCGGGACTAGCAGCGGGCTACGAGCAGTACTTC. Protein: CASSSGLAAGYEQYF.

The chain is built from TRBV19 and TRBJ2-1, with 8 bases that match TRBD1. CDR3 length equals 15 residues. Germline values: CDR1 LNHDA, CDR2 SQIVND (reference sequence). J gave up 8 bases and V 9 bases, and 15 bases lay outside the gene matches. This chain's CDR3 is CASLSARTGSHEQFF. DNA of the CDR3: TGTGCCAGCCTCTCCGCTCGGACAGGGTCCCATGAGCAGTTCTTC.

Only a few counts were recorded for this clone. V usage is TRBV25-1 and J usage is TRBJ1-1; 9 nucleotides agree with TRBD1. Germline V gene sequence: CDR1 MGHDK, CDR2 SYGVNS. The CDR3 contains 13 residues. V lost 8 bases, J lost 5 bases, and 6 bases stayed unmatched. The chain's CDR3 is CASGGTGSTEAFF. In nucleotides, the CDR3 is TGTGCCAGCGGGGGGACAGGGAGTACTGAAGCTTTCTTT.

This clone appeared once. The rearrangement uses TRBV27 and TRBJ2-3; TRBD1 matches 8 bases. There are 15 residues in the CDR3. The germline gives CDR1 MNHEY, CDR2 SMNVEV (reference sequence). V lost 6 bases, J lost 4 bases, and 9 bases stayed unmatched. CDR3 sequence reads: CASSGSTGVADTQYF. The CDR3 DNA follows: TGTGCCAGCAGCGGATCGACAGGGGTTGCAGATACGCAGTATTTT.

This clone came up a few times. The rearrangement links TRBV25-1 to TRBJ2-2; 8 bases are a match to TRBD1. V lost 6 bases to trimming and J lost 7 bases; unmatched junction nucleotides: 4. The V gene's germline CDR1 is MGHDK and CDR2 SYGVNS. This CDR3 contains 13 residues. The CDR3 sequence is CASSQGAGGELFF. DNA of the CDR3: TGTGCCAGCAGCCAGGGGGCGGGCGGGGAGCTGTTTTTT.